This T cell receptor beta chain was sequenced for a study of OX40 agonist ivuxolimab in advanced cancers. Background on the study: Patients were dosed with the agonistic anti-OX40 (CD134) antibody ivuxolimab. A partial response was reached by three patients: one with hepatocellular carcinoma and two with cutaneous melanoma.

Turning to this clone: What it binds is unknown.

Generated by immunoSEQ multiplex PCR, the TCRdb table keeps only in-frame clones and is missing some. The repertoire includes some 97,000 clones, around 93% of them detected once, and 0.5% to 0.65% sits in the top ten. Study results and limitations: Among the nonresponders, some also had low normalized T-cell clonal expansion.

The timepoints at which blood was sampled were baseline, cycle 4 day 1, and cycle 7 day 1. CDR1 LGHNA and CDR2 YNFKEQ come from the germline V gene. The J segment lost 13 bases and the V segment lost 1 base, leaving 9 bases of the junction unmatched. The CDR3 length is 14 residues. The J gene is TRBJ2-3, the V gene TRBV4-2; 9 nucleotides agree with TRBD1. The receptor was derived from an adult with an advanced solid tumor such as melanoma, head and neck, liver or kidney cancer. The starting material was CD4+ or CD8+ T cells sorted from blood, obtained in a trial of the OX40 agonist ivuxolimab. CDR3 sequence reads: CASSQASGTGRKYF. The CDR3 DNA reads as TGTGCCAGCAGCCAAGCCTCTGGGACAGGGAGGAAGTATTTT.